These 10 T cell receptor beta chains share one sample of origin, sequenced in a study of blood T cells in healthy people across ages. The second PCR ran about 6 to 11 cycles with a sample-barcoded 5' primer and J-beta primers. Via MiXCR, TCRdb re-called the 5' RACE reads, giving one row per CDR3 protein. The repertoire holds 1.5 million to 2 million distinct CDR3 sequences, with about 39% as singletons. Sequenced: blood. The origin of the receptors is a human donor in good health.

V and J are TRBV4-2 and TRBJ1-5, with 9 bases that match TRBD1. V lost 4 bases, J lost 5 bases, and 9 bases stayed unmatched. Looked up from germline, CDR1 is LGHNA and CDR2 is YNFKEQ. This CDR3 contains 16 residues. CDR3 coding DNA: TGTGCCAGCAGCCCTCTACACAGGGGGCAGGATCAGCCCCAGCATTTT. This translates into CASSPLHRGQDQPQHF.

The rearrangement links TRBV4-1 to TRBJ1-5, with 7 bases identical to TRBD1. V gave up 1 base and J gave up 0 bases; unmatched junction bases: 6. The CDR3 covers 17 residues. The germline gives CDR1 MGHRA, CDR2 YSYEKL. The CDR3 sequence is CASSQGPRGASNQPQHF. The DNA for the CDR3 is TGCGCCAGCAGCCAAGGACCCAGGGGGGCTAGCAATCAGCCCCAGCATTTT.

V usage is TRBV27 and J usage is TRBJ1-5, with TRBD1 identical over 7 bases. CDR3 length equals 22 residues. From germline, CDR1 is MNHEY and CDR2 SMNVEV (reference sequence). Losses at the gene ends were 2 bases for V and 0 bases for J; bases not matched to a gene: 22. This CDR3 reads CASSLKGECPTGKSNSNQPQHF. Written as DNA, the CDR3 is TGTGCCAGCAGTTTAAAGGGGGAGTGTCCGACAGGGAAATCTAATAGCAATCAGCCCCAGCATTTT.

The V and J genes are TRBV28 and TRBJ2-4; D possibly matches TRBD1 or TRBD2 (5 bases each). The DNA end lines up better with TRBJ2-5; the J call may be wrong. Germline V gene lookup returns CDR1 MDHEN and CDR2 SYDVKM. The CDR3 runs 14 residues. The CDR3 protein is CASSRDPQGGTQYF. DNA for the CDR3: TGTGCCAGCAGTCGGGACCCCCAGGGCGGGACCCAGTACTTC.

The table lists this clonotype with a few counts. A much more abundant neighbour one base away suggests this may be a read error. This chain joins TRBV6-6 and TRBJ1-2; D call uncertain. V lost 1 base to trimming and J lost 6 bases, with 3 bases between them. The CDR3 length is 11 residues. Germline V gives CDR1 MNHNY, CDR2 SVGAGI (reference sequence). The CDR3 DNA reads TGTGCCAGCAGTTACTGGGATGGCTACACCTTC. Translated: CASSYWDGYTF.

This clonotype was seen a few times. The chain couples TRBV6-5 to TRBJ1-5; weak D call: TRBD1 (5 bases). Trimming cost V 6 bases and J 6 bases, with 15 bases left between them. Germline V gene lookup returns CDR1 MNHEY and CDR2 SVGAGI. The CDR3 is made up of 14 amino acids. The CDR3 here is CASRSGQGGQPQHF. CDR3 bases: TGTGCCAGCAGATCAGGGCAGGGCGGTCAGCCCCAGCATTTT.

Points on this clonotype: A junction end diverges from the germline sequence, so it may reflect a read error. CDR3 in DNA: TGTGCCTCCAGCAGAGATCCCATGTTCTCCTACGAGCAGTACTTC. Its protein is CASSRDPMFSYEQYF. The J gene is TRBJ2-7, the V gene TRBV15; no reliable D call. CDR3 length equals 15 residues. Germline CDR1 is LNHNV and CDR2 is YYDKDF (reference sequence). The whole variable domain, filled in from reference TRBV15 and TRBJ2-7, reads DAMVIQNPRYQVTQFGKPVTLSCSQTLNHNVMYWYQQKSSQAPKLLFHYYDKDFNNEADTPDNFQSRRPNTSFCFLDIRSPGLGDTAMYLCASSRDPMFSYEQYFGPGTRLTVT.

This chain uses TRBV10-3 with TRBJ2-1; 10 bases map to TRBD1. This CDR3 region has 16 residues. V was clipped by 0 bases and J by 8 bases; unmatched bases: 7. From germline, CDR1 is ENHRY and CDR2 SYGVKD. For the CDR3, the DNA is TGTGCCATCAGTGAGTCGGGGGGACAGGGGAGGGATGAGCAGTTCTTC. It is translated as CAISESGGQGRDEQFF.

This clonotype was observed a handful of times. V and J are TRBV20-1 and TRBJ2-5, with D possibly TRBD2 on 5 matching bases. Matching the DNA end better, TRBJ2-7 makes the J call doubtful. Germline values: CDR1 DFQATT, CDR2 SNEGSKA (reference sequence). The CDR3 contains 15 residues. The CDR3 DNA follows: TGCAGTGCTAGAGATCCTGGAGGACGAAGCTGCGAGCAGTACTTC. Translated, it gives CSARDPGGRSCEQYF.

Worth noting for this clonotype: This likely comes from a read error, as the CDR3 has no conserved phenylalanine or tryptophan at its end. The chain couples TRBV29-1 to TRBJ1-2, with 9 positions matching TRBD1. The CDR3 spans 12 residues. The V gene's germline CDR1 is SQVTM and CDR2 ANQGSEA. Germline trimming cut 7 bases from V and 7 bases from J; bases unmatched to any gene: 7. The CDR3 reads CSGITGGSGYTV. In DNA form, the CDR3 reads TGCAGCGGGATTACAGGGGGCAGTGGCTACACCGTC.